Following are 10 T cell receptor beta chains from one sample sequenced in a study of response to subunit inactivated influenza vaccine. TCRdb re-derived calls from the RT-PCR reads in MiXCR, one entry per CDR3 protein. The table shows under 950,000 distinct CDR3 sequences, with 21% occurring only once. The sequences come from PBMCs from blood, collected 4 to 6 days after vaccination. The source is a man aged 50 or older who received an inactivated influenza vaccine.

This clonotype was observed a handful of times. The chain couples TRBV9 to TRBJ2-3, with D unresolved. The CDR3 is 14 amino acids. Looked up from germline, CDR1 is SGDLS and CDR2 is YYNGEE. V lost 5 bases, J lost 5 bases, and 15 bases lay in between. The chain's CDR3 is CASSSLAAKDTQYF. The CDR3 DNA follows: TGTGCCAGCAGTTCATTAGCCGCCAAAGATACGCAGTATTTT.

The rearrangement links TRBV5-6 to TRBJ2-1; either TRBD1 or TRBD2 may fit D (5 bases each). The V gene's germline CDR1 is SGHDT and CDR2 YYEEEE. Trimming stripped 4 bases from V and 0 bases from J, with 11 bases between. The CDR3 covers 15 residues. CDR3 sequence reads: CASSVSGHSYNEQFF. As DNA, the CDR3 is TGTGCCAGCAGCGTGTCGGGGCACTCCTACAATGAGCAGTTCTTC.

With respect to this clonotype: One end of the junction varies from germline; a read error may be responsible. The gene calls are TRBV20-1 and TRBJ1-2, with 9 positions matching TRBD1. Germline CDR1 reads DFQATT; CDR2 reads SNEGSKA (reference sequence). The CDR3 has 14 amino acids. In DNA, the CDR3 is TGCAGTGCTACCGACAACCCGGGACAGGGTCCCCCTCAATTC. This translates into CSATDNPGQGPPQF.

Many counts were recorded for this clonotype. The CDR3 loop reads CASSLVGVSDTQYF. CDR3 sequence (DNA): TGCGCCAGCAGCTTGGTTGGGGTCTCAGATACGCAGTATTTT. V is TRBV5-1 and J is TRBJ2-3; unclear D gene. The germline CDR1 and CDR2 sequences are SGHRS and YFSETQ. Trimming stripped 0 bases from V and 4 bases from J, with 9 bases between. This CDR3 contains 14 residues.

In this sample, this clonotype turned up a few times. This chain links TRBV12-3 or TRBV12-4 with TRBJ2-7; the match to TRBD2 covers 8 bases. Germline trimming cut 3 bases from V and 6 bases from J; bases unmatched to any gene: 10. This CDR3 is 15 amino acids long. The CDR3 DNA is TGTGCCAGCAGTTTGGAGGGGCCCGGGGGGGGCGAGCAGTACTTC. Its protein product is CASSLEGPGGGEQYF.

This clonotype was seen repeatedly, ten times or more. This chain joins TRBV2 and TRBJ2-3; 7 positions match TRBD1. Germline V gives CDR1 SNHLY, CDR2 FYNNEI. This CDR3 comprises 16 residues. The junction had 9 bases not matched to a gene; V was cut back by 6 bases and J by 0 bases. The CDR3 nucleotides are TGTGCCAGCAGACGACAGGGCGCGTTCAGCACAGATACGCAGTATTTT. This codes for CASRRQGAFSTDTQYF.

The genes are TRBV10-3 and TRBJ2-5; 9 nucleotides line up with TRBD1. The J segment lost 0 bases and the V segment lost 6 bases, leaving 5 bases of the junction unmatched. This CDR3 is 15 amino acids long. CDR1 and CDR2 from the germline V gene are ENHRY and SYGVKD. CDR3 bases: TGTGCCATCAGAGAGGACAGGGGAGACCAAGAGACCCAGTACTTC. It specifies CAIREDRGDQETQYF.

The chain joins TRBV7-9 to TRBJ2-1; D gene ambiguous. The CDR3 extends over 13 amino acids. The germline CDR1 and CDR2 sequences are SEHNR and FQNEAQ (reference sequence). V lost 5 bases, J lost 3 bases, and 8 bases lay in between. Here the CDR3 DNA reads TGTGCCAGCAGCCAGCCACACTACAATGAGCAGTTCTTC. Residues: CASSQPHYNEQFF.

Concerning this clonotype: One base away lies a much larger clone, so this may be a sequencing read error. V and J are TRBV6-5 and TRBJ2-7; the match to TRBD1 covers 8 bases. Germline V CDR1 and CDR2: MNHEY, SVGAGI. The CDR3 totals 15 residues. This CDR3 reads CVSSYVQGATYEQYF. CDR3 DNA: TGTGTCAGCAGTTACGTCCAGGGGGCGACCTACGAGCAGTACTTC.

The J gene is TRBJ1-1, the V gene TRBV5-1, with TRBD1 matching 7 bases. The CDR3 sequence is 13 residues long. Germline V lookup: CDR1 SGHRS, CDR2 YFSETQ. V lost 3 bases to trimming and J lost 6 bases; unmatched junction nucleotides: 5. The CDR3 sequence: CASSSPQGAEAFF. CDR3 coding DNA: TGCGCCAGCAGCTCACCCCAGGGGGCTGAAGCTTTCTTT. The whole variable domain, remainder taken from reference TRBV5-1 and TRBJ1-1, is KAGVTQTPRYLIKTRGQQVTLSCSPISGHRSVSWYQQTPGQGLQFLFEYFSETQRNKGNFPGRFSGRQFSNSRSEMNVSTLELGDSALYLCASSSPQGAEAFFGQGTRLTVV.